What follows describes a single TCR beta chain. This record comes from a study of blood T cell repertoires in COVID-19. After removal of 5 bases from V and 1 base from J, the junction contained 10 bases not matched to a gene. The CDR3 runs 16 residues. Germline assignment: CDR1 PRHDT and CDR2 FYEKMQ (reference sequence). TCRdb keeps only in-frame clones here, not all; method: immunoSEQ multiplex PCR. The table has a few hundred thousand clones, 80% to 90% seen once. This sequence originates from a man between 18 and 35 years old who had recovered from COVID-19. The sequenced sample was PBMCs or T cells enriched from blood (not recorded which). The chain joins TRBV13 to TRBJ2-5, with 7 positions matching TRBD2. The CDR3 loop is CASSHTSAGSQETQYF. The CDR3, as DNA: TGTGCCAGCAGCCACACCTCAGCGGGGTCCCAAGAGACCCAGTACTTC.